This is a list of T cell receptor beta chains from one sample in a study of molecular identifiers for immune sequencing clone quantification. TCRdb ran MiXCR on the PCR reads and lists one entry per CDR3 protein. Found here are over 550,000 distinct CDR3 sequences, over 25% of them singletons; the top ten hold roughly 0.83%. The sample was naive CD8+ T cells from blood, with Jurkat cell RNA spiked in. These receptors were taken from a human donor in good health. Some libraries in this study had Jurkat cell RNA spiked in. The CDR3 runs from the conserved cysteine through the conserved F or W. The order of the fields is D gene, J gene, clone size, V gene, CDR3 DNA, CDR3 protein. A D gene is named only where the DNA matches it firmly. Size tells how often a clone was seen (once, few, many) or the class of an expanded clone, and some rows leave it out.

d_call: -
j_call: TRBJ2-3
clone_size: -
v_call: TRBV19
cdr3_nt: TGTGCCAGTAGTCTCCGGGAGACTTTTAACACAGATACGCAGTATTTT
cdr3_aa: CASSLRETFNTDTQYF

d_call: -
j_call: TRBJ1-1
clone_size: -
v_call: TRBV19
cdr3_nt: TGTGCCAGTAGCACCACGGTAGGGACTGTAGCTTTCTTT
cdr3_aa: CASSTTVGTVAFF

d_call: -
j_call: TRBJ2-1
clone_size: -
v_call: TRBV20-1
cdr3_nt: TGCAGTGCGATGAATCTGAATGAGCAGTTCTTC
cdr3_aa: CSAMNLNEQFF

d_call: -
j_call: TRBJ1-2
clone_size: few
v_call: TRBV3-1
cdr3_nt: TGTGCCAGCAGCCAAGAACGGGCCAGCCTTAACTATGGCTACACCTTC
cdr3_aa: CASSQERASLNYGYTF

d_call: -
j_call: TRBJ1-1
clone_size: many
v_call: TRBV6-4
cdr3_nt: TGTGCCAGCAGCGAAGAAGCGAACACTGAAGCTTTCTTT
cdr3_aa: CASSEEANTEAFF

d_call: -
j_call: TRBJ1-4
clone_size: few
v_call: TRBV4-2
cdr3_nt: TGTGCCAGCAGCCAAATCGCCGGGGACGTGGGTGAAAATGAAAAACTGTTTTTT
cdr3_aa: CASSQIAGDVGENEKLFF

d_call: -
j_call: TRBJ2-7
clone_size: -
v_call: TRBV7-9
cdr3_nt: TGTGCCAGCAGCTTAGGGGTTGGCTACGCGCAGTACTTC
cdr3_aa: CASSLGVGYAQYF

d_call: -
j_call: TRBJ2-5
clone_size: -
v_call: TRBV19
cdr3_nt: TGTGCCAGTAGTATAGGAGACCGGGAGATAGAGACCCAGTACTTC
cdr3_aa: CASSIGDREIETQYF

d_call: -
j_call: TRBJ2-3
clone_size: few
v_call: TRBV4-3
cdr3_nt: TGCGCCAGCAGCCAAGATAGAACAGGGAGAAGCACAGATACGCAGTATTTT
cdr3_aa: CASSQDRTGRSTDTQYF

d_call: TRBD2
j_call: TRBJ2-7
clone_size: -
v_call: TRBV19
cdr3_nt: TGTGCCAGTAGTATCGGGGGGAGGCCCGTCCCCTACGAGCAGTACTTC
cdr3_aa: CASSIGGRPVPYEQYF

d_call: -
j_call: TRBJ2-7
clone_size: many
v_call: TRBV12-3/TRBV12-4
cdr3_nt: TGTGCCAGCAGTTTAGCCGGGCTAGCGAGCTCCTACGAGCAGTACTTC
cdr3_aa: CASSLAGLASSYEQYF

d_call: -
j_call: TRBJ2-7
clone_size: once
v_call: TRBV2
cdr3_nt: TGTGCCAGCAGTGAAGGCGGGGACGACTACGAGCAGTACTTC
cdr3_aa: CASSEGGDDYEQYF

d_call: TRBD1
j_call: TRBJ2-3
clone_size: -
v_call: TRBV13
cdr3_nt: TGTGCCAGCAGCTTAGGCTCTTGGACAGGTAGCACAGATACGCAGTATTTT
cdr3_aa: CASSLGSWTGSTDTQYF

d_call: -
j_call: TRBJ1-4
clone_size: many
v_call: TRBV3-1
cdr3_nt: TGTGCCAGCAGCCAGTCTGTAACGGGGGGCCGTGAAAAACTGTTTTTT
cdr3_aa: CASSQSVTGGREKLFF

d_call: -
j_call: TRBJ1-5
clone_size: few
v_call: TRBV12-3/TRBV12-4
cdr3_nt: TGTGCCAGCAGTTTGGACGTCAATCAGCCCCAGCATTTT
cdr3_aa: CASSLDVNQPQHF

d_call: -
j_call: TRBJ2-6
clone_size: -
v_call: TRBV2
cdr3_nt: -
cdr3_aa: CASSGVGSGANVLAF

d_call: -
j_call: TRBJ2-1
clone_size: many
v_call: TRBV19
cdr3_nt: TGTGCCAGTAGTCTAAACAGCGGGTCCTACAATGAGCAGTTCTTC
cdr3_aa: CASSLNSGSYNEQFF

d_call: TRBD2
j_call: TRBJ2-7
clone_size: many
v_call: TRBV7-9
cdr3_nt: TGTGCCAGCACCGGAGCGGGAGACGGTGGGGTTTACGAGCAGTACTTC
cdr3_aa: CASTGAGDGGVYEQYF

d_call: -
j_call: TRBJ2-7
clone_size: many
v_call: TRBV3-1
cdr3_nt: TGTGCCAGCAGCCTAGACTGGACCTACGAGCAGTACTTC
cdr3_aa: CASSLDWTYEQYF

d_call: -
j_call: TRBJ2-1
clone_size: many
v_call: TRBV30
cdr3_nt: TGTGCCTGGAGTGAGGGAACAGGGGAGGACTACAATGAGCAGTTCTTC
cdr3_aa: CAWSEGTGEDYNEQFF